Following are 22 T cell receptor beta chains from one sample sequenced in a study of shared clonotypes between healthy human individuals. Sequencing was performed with immunoSEQ multiplex PCR; in TCRdb, only in-frame clones are kept and a portion is missing. The sample lists over a million clones, around 97% occurring once. Sequencing input: naive CD4+ T cells sorted from blood. Indicated subset: CD45RA+ positively selected. All receptors come from a man aged 30 to 39 in good health.

The count of this clone is one. The chain uses TRBV11-2 and TRBJ2-5; D is perhaps TRBD1 (5 bases). The CDR3 extends over 14 amino acids. The germline V gene has CDR1 SGHAT and CDR2 FQNNGV. V was pared by 3 bases and J by 2 bases, with 10 bases between. The CDR3 DNA follows: TGTGCCAGCAGCTTGAGACAGACTCAAGAGACCCAGTACTTC. Residues: CASSLRQTQETQYF.

The rearrangement joins TRBV4-1 to TRBJ2-1, with TRBD2 matching 12 bases. The CDR3 is 20 amino acids. Germline V gene sequence: CDR1 MGHRA, CDR2 YSYEKL. Trimming removed 0 bases from V and 2 bases from J; junction bases left unmatched: 11. CDR3 DNA sequence: TGCGCCAGCAGCCAAGAACGGAGGGCTAGCGGGAGGGAAACCTACAATGAGCAGTTCTTC. It codes for CASSQERRASGRETYNEQFF.

V and J are TRBV28 and TRBJ1-2; tentatively, D is TRBD1 (5 bases). CDR1 and CDR2 (germline): MDHEN, SYDVKM. The V end was cut by 3 bases, the J end by 8 bases, with 13 bases between. The CDR3 loop spans 13 amino acids. This CDR3 reads CASSFRGSVGYTF. As DNA, the CDR3 is TGTGCCAGCAGTTTTCGGGGGTCGGTCGGCTACACCTTC.

This clone appeared once. The gene calls are TRBV27 and TRBJ1-5, with D uncertain. Germline lookup yields CDR1 MNHEY and CDR2 SMNVEV (reference sequence). CDR3 length equals 12 residues. Trimming cost V 7 bases and J 6 bases, with 10 bases left between them. The CDR3 nucleotides read TGTGCCAGCACTTCGGGAAGTCAGCCCCAGCATTTT. This translates into CASTSGSQPQHF.

This chain links TRBV18 with TRBJ2-1; 8 nucleotides align to TRBD2. V lost 3 bases and J lost 0; bases outside the gene matches: 7. This CDR3 spans 17 amino acids. Germline loops: CDR1 KGHSH, CDR2 LQKENI. The CDR3 DNA reads TGTGCCAGCTCACCTCAGACTAGCGTTCTCTCCTACAATGAGCAGTTCTTC. Residues: CASSPQTSVLSYNEQFF.

This chain connects TRBV15 to TRBJ2-7; 10 positions agree with TRBD1. This CDR3 comprises 13 residues. V dropped 9 bases and J dropped 4; count of bases not matched to a gene: 6. Germline V gene sequence: CDR1 LNHNV, CDR2 YYDKDF (reference sequence). The DNA for the CDR3 is TGTGCCACAGGGCGGGACAGGGGTTACGAGCAGTACTTC. It yields the protein CATGRDRGYEQYF.

The rearrangement uses TRBV15 and TRBJ2-7; 9 nucleotides match TRBD2. Germline CDR1 is LNHNV and CDR2 is YYDKDF (reference sequence). This CDR3 has 19 amino acids. Trimming took 0 bases from V and 7 from J; bases not matched to a gene: 19. The CDR3 DNA is TGTGCCACCAGCAGAGACCTACTCCCATCCGGGACTAGCTTACGTGAGCAGTACTTC. Its translation is CATSRDLLPSGTSLREQYF.

CDR3: CASSPAPPISYNEQFF. CDR3 sequence (DNA): TGTGCCAGCAGCCCGGCCCCCCCCATCTCCTACAATGAGCAGTTCTTC. The chain is built from TRBV7-9 and TRBJ2-1; unclear D gene. Trimming shortened V by 5 bases and J by 0 bases, and 14 bases separated the two germline ends. This CDR3 has 16 residues. Germline V gives CDR1 SEHNR, CDR2 FQNEAQ (reference sequence). Using reference TRBV7-9 and TRBJ2-1 for the parts outside the CDR3, the full variable domain is DTGVSQNPRHKITKRGQNVTFRCDPISEHNRLYWYRQTLGQGPEFLTYFQNEAQLEKSRLLSDRFSAERPKGSFSTLEIQRTEQGDSAMYLCASSPAPPISYNEQFFGPGTRLTVL.

The chain's CDR3 is CASSQGPTYYGYTF. For the CDR3, the DNA is TGTGCCAGCAGCCAGGGCCCCACATACTATGGCTACACCTTC. The chain combines TRBV9 with TRBJ1-2; tentatively, D is TRBD1 (5 bases). V lost 4 bases and J lost 3, with 13 bases in between. CDR3 length: 14 amino acids. Per germline, CDR1 SGDLS and CDR2 YYNGEE.

The gene calls are TRBV13 and TRBJ2-5, with D maybe TRBD2 (5 bases). With 5 bases removed from V and 5 bases from J, the gap between germline ends came to 18 bases. Germline CDR1 reads PRHDT; CDR2 reads FYEKMQ (reference sequence). There are 15 residues in the CDR3. The CDR3 sequence: CASSRLSGLAETQYF. The CDR3 DNA sequence: TGTGCCAGCAGCCGTCTGTCGGGATTGGCCGAGACCCAGTACTTC.

This chain links TRBV7-2 with TRBJ1-3; D is unclear. V lost 5 bases, J lost 2 bases, and 7 bases lay in between. Germline loops: CDR1 SGHTA, CDR2 FQGNSA. The CDR3 consists of 13 residues. CDR3 residues: CASSPGAGNTIYF. As DNA, the CDR3 is TGTGCCAGCAGCCCTGGAGCTGGAAACACCATATATTTT.

This chain uses TRBV25-1 with TRBJ2-3, with 8 bases lining up with TRBD1. CDR1 MGHDK and CDR2 SYGVNS come from the germline V gene. The CDR3 extends over 18 amino acids. J gave up 2 bases and V 0 bases, and 10 bases lay outside the gene matches. CDR3 bases: TGTGCCAGCAGTGAATATACCGGGACAGGCAGCAACACAGATACGCAGTATTTT. Amino acids: CASSEYTGTGSNTDTQYF. Combining the CDR3 with reference TRBV25-1 and TRBJ2-3 gives the whole variable domain EADIYQTPRYLVIGTGKKITLECSQTMGHDKMYWYQQDPGMELHLIHYSYGVNSTEKGDLSSESTVSRIRTEHFPLTLESARPSHTSQYLCASSEYTGTGSNTDTQYFGPGTRLTVL.

The chain has TRBV28 and TRBJ2-3; perhaps TRBD2 as D (5 bases). V gave up 5 bases and J gave up 2 bases, with 11 bases separating them. The CDR3 is made up of 14 amino acids. The germline CDR1 and CDR2 sequences are MDHEN and SYDVKM. Written as DNA, the CDR3 is TGTGCCAGCAGTCTACTGGGAGCCACAGATACGCAGTATTTT. Translated, it gives CASSLLGATDTQYF.

Only one count was recorded for this clone. The V call is TRBV5-1, the J call TRBJ2-1; D may be TRBD2 (6 bases). V lost 4 bases and J lost 3, with 17 bases in between. CDR1 and CDR2 from the germline V gene are SGHRS and YFSETQ. This CDR3 region has 16 residues. This chain's CDR3 is CASSPRLNGGYNEQFF. CDR3 nucleotides: TGCGCCAGCAGCCCGAGGCTTAACGGGGGCTACAATGAGCAGTTCTTC.

J is TRBJ2-7 and V is TRBV5-3, with 8 bases lining up with TRBD2. TRBV5-3 is an ORF, and what it does is uncertain. Germline trimming cut 0 bases from V and 2 bases from J; bases unmatched to any gene: 7. CDR3 length equals 16 residues. The CDR3 nucleotides read TGTGCCAGAAGCTTGGATTGCGGGAGGTCGCCCTACGAGCAGTACTTC. This translates into CARSLDCGRSPYEQYF.

This clone was detected only once. V gene TRBV5-4 combines with J gene TRBJ1-1; D is unresolved. This CDR3 comprises 17 residues. Trimming stripped 0 bases from V and 2 bases from J, with 17 bases between. CDR1 and CDR2 (germline): SGHNT, YYREEE (reference sequence). The CDR3: CASSLGSPFLLNTEAFF. The CDR3 nucleotides are TGTGCCAGCAGCTTGGGGTCCCCGTTTCTCTTAAACACTGAAGCTTTCTTT.

The chain links TRBV27 to TRBJ2-3; 11 bases line up with TRBD2. CDR1 and CDR2 from the germline V gene are MNHEY and SMNVEV (reference sequence). With 5 bases clipped from V and 5 bases from J, the junction kept 9 bases outside the gene matches. The CDR3 sequence is 16 residues long. The CDR3, as DNA: TGTGCCAGCAGTGTGCTAGCGGGAGGCGGCGGAGATACGCAGTATTTT. It translates to CASSVLAGGGGDTQYF.

Worth noting for this clone: Other DNA sequences in this sample translate to the same CDR3. This chain connects TRBV20-1 to TRBJ2-7; D unclear. Germline lookup yields CDR1 DFQATT and CDR2 SNEGSKA (reference sequence). The CDR3 loop spans 11 amino acids. V was clipped by 1 base and J by 4 bases, with 5 bases between them. The chain's CDR3 is CSARGVYEQYF. CDR3 nucleotides: TGCAGTGCTAGAGGGGTATACGAGCAGTACTTC.

The chain is built from TRBV5-5 and TRBJ2-3, with a tentative D call TRBD2 (6 bases). This CDR3 is 14 amino acids long. Trimming cost V 2 bases and J 6 bases, with 13 bases left between them. Germline V lookup: CDR1 SGHKS, CDR2 YYEKEE (reference sequence). CDR3 DNA: TGTGCCAGCAGCTTTGGCCCTGGAGGGGATACGCAGTATTTT. Amino acids: CASSFGPGGDTQYF.

The chain links TRBV6-6 to TRBJ2-1; tentative D call: TRBD2 (6 bases). Germline CDR1 MNHNY, CDR2 SVGAGI (reference sequence). The CDR3 length is 13 residues. V lost 8 bases and J lost 4, with 12 bases in between. The CDR3 coding sequence is TGTGCCAGCGGGGCGGGATTATACAATGAGCAGTTCTTC. Translated, it gives CASGAGLYNEQFF.

The rearrangement links TRBV4-1 to TRBJ1-2, with TRBD1 matching 7 bases. CDR3 length equals 17 residues. Trimming removed 0 bases from V and 6 bases from J; junction bases left unmatched: 13. Germline V lookup: CDR1 MGHRA, CDR2 YSYEKL. The CDR3 DNA follows: TGCGCCAGCAGCCAAGATCTAGGGGGCAGGGGATTTCATGGCTACACCTTC. Residues: CASSQDLGGRGFHGYTF.

The chain joins TRBV7-2 to TRBJ2-1; 11 nucleotides align to TRBD2. The CDR3 spans 15 residues. The germline gives CDR1 SGHTA, CDR2 FQGNSA. V shed 6 bases, J shed 10 bases, and the junction held 11 bases outside the gene matches. The CDR3 DNA follows: TGTGCCAGCAGAAATAGACTAGCGGGATCCCACGAGCAGTTCTTC. Its protein is CASRNRLAGSHEQFF. Combining the CDR3 with reference TRBV7-2 and TRBJ2-1 gives the whole variable domain GAGVSQSPSNKVTEKGKDVELRCDPISGHTALYWYRQSLGQGLEFLIYFQGNSAPDKSGLPSDRFSAERTGGSVSTLTIQRTQQEDSAVYLCASRNRLAGSHEQFFGPGTRLTVL.